The T cell receptor beta chain described here comes from a study of blood T cell repertoires in COVID-19. Per the original data handling: Reference gene primer amplification in the assay estimated nucleated cell counts. Here immunoSEQ multiplex PCR was the method, and the copy in TCRdb shows in-frame clones only, minus some. The DNA gave D and trimming, while V, J and clone size come from that table. The sample has fewer than 250,000 clones, more than 75% seen once. The sequenced sample consisted of PBMCs or T cells enriched from blood (not recorded which). This clonotype originated in a man younger than 40 in a cohort exposed to, infected with or recovered from COVID-19 (not recorded which).

DNA for the CDR3: TGTGCCAGCAGTTGGACTAGCGGGTTTGTGGAATCTACCGGGGAGCTGTTTTTT. Its translation is CASSWTSGFVESTGELFF. The chain is built from TRBV2 and TRBJ2-2; 11 nucleotides agree with TRBD2. Germline assignment: CDR1 SNHLY and CDR2 FYNNEI. Trimming removed 5 bases from V and 5 bases from J; junction bases left unmatched: 13. The CDR3 is 18 amino acids. Full variable domain (rest looked up from reference TRBV2 and TRBJ2-2): EPEVTQTPSHQVTQMGQEVILRCVPISNHLYFYWYRQILGQKVEFLVSFYNNEISEKSEIFDDQFSVERPDGSNFTLKIRSTKLEDSAMYFCASSWTSGFVESTGELFFGEGSRLTVL.